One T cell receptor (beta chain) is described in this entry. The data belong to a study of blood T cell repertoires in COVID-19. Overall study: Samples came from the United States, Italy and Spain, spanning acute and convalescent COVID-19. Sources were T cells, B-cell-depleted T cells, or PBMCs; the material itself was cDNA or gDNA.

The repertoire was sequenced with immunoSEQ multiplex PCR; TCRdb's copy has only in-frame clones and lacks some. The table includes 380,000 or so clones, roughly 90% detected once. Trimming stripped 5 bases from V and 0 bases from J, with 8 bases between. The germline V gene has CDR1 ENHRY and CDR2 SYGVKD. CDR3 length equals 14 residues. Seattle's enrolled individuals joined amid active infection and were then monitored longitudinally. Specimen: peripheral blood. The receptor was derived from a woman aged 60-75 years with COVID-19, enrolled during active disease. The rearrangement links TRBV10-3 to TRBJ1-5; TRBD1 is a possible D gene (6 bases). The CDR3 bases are TGTGCCATCAGTCGACAGGTTAGCAATCAGCCCCAGCATTTT. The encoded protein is CAISRQVSNQPQHF.